This note documents a single T cell receptor (beta chain) sequence. The target of this receptor is not known. Per-base qualities were not stored, and no clone one base away is much larger. Other DNA sequences of this sample code for an identical CDR3. The source of the sample is a study of Ad26.COV2.S vaccination and SARS-CoV-2 variants (TCRdb year 2021). A note on the overall study: Vaccine-arm donors were drawn from COV1001, a multicentre, randomized, double-blind, placebo-controlled phase I-IIa trial of Ad26.COV2.S in healthy adults. Ad26.COV2.S was administered intramuscularly at a dose of 5x10^10 or 1x10^11 viral particles, either as one shot or as two shots given 56 days apart. TCRbeta repertoire sequencing was used to assess the specificity and breadth of SARS-CoV-2-reactive T cell receptors after Ad26.COV2.S vaccination. A total of around 32 samples were included in the TCR-sequenced set, comprising around 19 Ad26.COV2.S vaccine recipients, 5 placebo recipients and 8 SARS-CoV-2 convalescent individuals. Trial participants were randomized into five groups of five: low-dose or high-dose Ad26.COV2.S given once or twice, or placebo on both occasions. Investigators remained blinded to trial group allocation during experiments and outcome assessment. The investigation overall reported the following: According to the authors, total T cell responses may have been underestimated by the TCR breadth and depth analyses. The study was not powered for comparison of responses between vaccine doses or regimens. Higher spike-specific TCR breadth was observed in Ad26.COV2.S recipients than in placebo recipients (P = 0.0014). After vaccination, spike-specific CD8+ and CD4+ T cell responses were reported to show substantial breadth. Vaccine and placebo recipients had similar non-spike TCR breadth, a finding consistent with the vaccine containing only spike.

TCRbeta CDR3 regions were sequenced with the immunoSEQ Assay. After extraction, genomic DNA underwent amplification by bias-controlled multiplex PCR, followed by high-throughput sequencing. The paper's data handling went like this. Collapsing and filtering of sequences were performed to quantify the absolute abundance of each unique TCRbeta CDR3 region. T cell fraction was estimated by normalizing TCRbeta template counts to usable DNA, which was measured by amplifying reference genes present in all nucleated cells. Repertoire TCRs were annotated as SARS-CoV-2-specific when V gene, CDR3 amino acid sequence and J gene were exactly matched to a known reactive TCR set. The reference SARS-CoV-2 TCR set was obtained from MIRA and was filtered for enrichment in COVID-19-positive ImmuneCODE repertoires, whereby public or cross-reactive TCRs were removed. Using the MIRA antigens, annotated TCRs were further analysed by specific ORF or by position within an ORF. Depth was the summed frequency of annotated unique rearrangements, while breadth was defined as annotated unique rearrangements over total unique productive rearrangements. Group comparisons of TCR breadth used two-sided Wilcoxon rank-sum tests. Entries here come from immuneACCESS through TCRdb and include only in-frame sequences with V and J called. Some clones fail to appear in such tables; in the studies checked, an unresolved V gene covers under half of the shortfall, and the cause of the remainder is unknown. That table supplies the V and J calls and clone size; D and trimming were determined from the DNA. Within this sample are 300,000 to 400,000 clones, with about 85% of them counted one time only. 6.4% of the sample is held by the ten biggest clonotypes.

As encoded in the germline V gene (reference sequence), CDR1 is MNHEY while CDR2 is SMNVEV. The CDR3 runs 13 amino acids, cysteine and phenylalanine included. Of the read, only the CDR3 DNA is kept; its 39 bases are in frame from base 1. V is clipped by 2 bases and J by 7 bases, and the sequence between their germline boundaries is 9 bases long. Taken with the paper, the label for treatment or condition translates to: 19 received Ad26.COV2.S at low or high dose, single or two shots; 5 received placebo; per-sample allocation not given. Repertoires of vaccine and placebo recipients were sequenced from samples taken on day 63 after the first injection. In Cohort 1b, some 25 adults aged 18-55 years were enrolled at a single site in Boston, USA, between 29 July and 7 August 2020. As a vaccine, Ad26.COV2.S was a replication-incompetent adenovirus type 26 vector that expressed a prefusion-stabilized SARS-CoV-2 spike protein derived from the original Wuhan strain.

The chain is made from TRBV27 and TRBJ1-3; no confident D gene assignment can be made. The clonotype originates from a person aged 18-65 years who received the Ad26.COV2.S COVID-19 vaccine or a placebo. The source material was peripheral blood, sampled in a trial of Ad26.COV2.S vaccine versus placebo. The nucleotide sequence is TGTGCCAGCAGTTTAACCGATGGGAACACCATATATTTT. The translation is CASSLTDGNTIYF.